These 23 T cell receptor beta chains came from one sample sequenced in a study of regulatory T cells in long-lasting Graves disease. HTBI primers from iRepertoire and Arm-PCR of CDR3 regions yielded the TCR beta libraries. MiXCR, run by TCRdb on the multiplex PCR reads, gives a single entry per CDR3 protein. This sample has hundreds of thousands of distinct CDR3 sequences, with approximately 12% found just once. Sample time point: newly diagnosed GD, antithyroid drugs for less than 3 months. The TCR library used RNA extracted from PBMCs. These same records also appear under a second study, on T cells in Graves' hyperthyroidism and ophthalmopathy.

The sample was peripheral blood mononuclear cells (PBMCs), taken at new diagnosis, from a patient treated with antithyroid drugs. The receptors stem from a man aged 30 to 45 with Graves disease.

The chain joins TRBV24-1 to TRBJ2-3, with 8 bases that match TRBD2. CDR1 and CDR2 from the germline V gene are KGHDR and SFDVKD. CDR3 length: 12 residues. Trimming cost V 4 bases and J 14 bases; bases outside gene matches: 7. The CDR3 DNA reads TGTGCCACCAGTGACGGGGGGGTGCTGGGGTATTTT. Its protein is CATSDGGVLGYF.

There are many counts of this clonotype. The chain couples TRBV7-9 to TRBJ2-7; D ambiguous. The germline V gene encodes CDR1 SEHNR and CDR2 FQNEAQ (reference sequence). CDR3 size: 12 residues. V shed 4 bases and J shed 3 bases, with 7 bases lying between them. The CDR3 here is CASSSLVYEQYF. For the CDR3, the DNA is TGTGCCAGCAGCTCGCTCGTCTACGAGCAGTACTTC.

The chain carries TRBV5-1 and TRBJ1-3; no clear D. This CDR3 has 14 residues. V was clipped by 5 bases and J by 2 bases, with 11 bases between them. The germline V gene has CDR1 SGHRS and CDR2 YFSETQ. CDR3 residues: CASSLIGPGNTIYF. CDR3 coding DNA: TGCGCCAGCAGTCTTATCGGCCCTGGAAACACCATATATTTT.

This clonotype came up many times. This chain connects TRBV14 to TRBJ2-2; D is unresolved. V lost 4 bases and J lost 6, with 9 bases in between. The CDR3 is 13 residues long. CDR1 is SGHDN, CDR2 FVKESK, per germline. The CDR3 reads CASSLLVSGELFF. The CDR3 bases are TGTGCCAGCAGCCTCTTGGTGTCCGGGGAGCTGTTTTTT. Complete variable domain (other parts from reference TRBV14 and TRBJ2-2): EAGVTQFPSHSVIEKGQTVTLRCDPISGHDNLYWYRRVMGKEIKFLLHFVKESKQDESGMPNNRFLAERTGGTYSTLKVQPAELEDSGVYFCASSLLVSGELFFGEGSRLTVL.

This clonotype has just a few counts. This chain's CDR3 is CAWSVQGRLTYGYTF. CDR3 DNA sequence: TGTGCCTGGAGTGTACAAGGCAGGCTTACTTATGGCTACACCTTC. This rearrangement joins TRBV30 to TRBJ1-2; no definite D call. This CDR3 region has 15 residues. Per the germline V gene, CDR1 is GTSNPN and CDR2 is SVGIG (reference sequence). V lost 0 bases and J 5 bases, leaving 16 bases between the germline ends.

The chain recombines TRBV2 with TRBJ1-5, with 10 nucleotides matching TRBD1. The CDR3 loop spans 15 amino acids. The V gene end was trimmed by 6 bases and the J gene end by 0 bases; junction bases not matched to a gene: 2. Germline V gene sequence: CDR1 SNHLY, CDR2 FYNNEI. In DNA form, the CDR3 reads TGTGCCAGCAGGGACAGGGGGGGTAGCAATCAGCCCCAGCATTTT. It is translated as CASRDRGGSNQPQHF.

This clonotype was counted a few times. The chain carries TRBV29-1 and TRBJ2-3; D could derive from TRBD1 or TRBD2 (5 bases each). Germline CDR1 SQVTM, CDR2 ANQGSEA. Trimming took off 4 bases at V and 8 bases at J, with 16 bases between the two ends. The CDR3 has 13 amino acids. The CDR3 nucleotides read TGCAGCGTTGTAATGGGGCGTGGAGGTACGCAGTATTTT. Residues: CSVVMGRGGTQYF.

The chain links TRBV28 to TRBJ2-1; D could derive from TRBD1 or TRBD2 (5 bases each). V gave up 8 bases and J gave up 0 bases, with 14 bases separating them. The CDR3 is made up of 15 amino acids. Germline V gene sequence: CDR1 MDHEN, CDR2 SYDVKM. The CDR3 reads CASGWGSSSYNEQFF. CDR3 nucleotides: TGTGCCAGCGGTTGGGGGAGCAGCTCCTACAATGAGCAGTTCTTC.

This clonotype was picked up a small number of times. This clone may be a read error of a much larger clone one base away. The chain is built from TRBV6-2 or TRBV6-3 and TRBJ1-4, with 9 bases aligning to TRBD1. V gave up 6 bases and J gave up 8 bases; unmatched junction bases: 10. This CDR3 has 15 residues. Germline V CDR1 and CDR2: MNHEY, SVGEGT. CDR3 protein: CASRRPGQGWEKLFF. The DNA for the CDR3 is TGTGCCAGCAGAAGGCCGGGACAGGGATGGGAAAAACTGTTTTTT.

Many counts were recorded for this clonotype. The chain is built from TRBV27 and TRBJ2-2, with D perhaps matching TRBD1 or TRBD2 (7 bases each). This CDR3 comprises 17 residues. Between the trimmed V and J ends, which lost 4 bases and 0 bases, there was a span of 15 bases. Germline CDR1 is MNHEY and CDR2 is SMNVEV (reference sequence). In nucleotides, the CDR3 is TGTGCCAGCAGTTCTCAAGCGGGACAGACGAACACCGGGGAGCTGTTTTTT. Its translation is CASSSQAGQTNTGELFF.

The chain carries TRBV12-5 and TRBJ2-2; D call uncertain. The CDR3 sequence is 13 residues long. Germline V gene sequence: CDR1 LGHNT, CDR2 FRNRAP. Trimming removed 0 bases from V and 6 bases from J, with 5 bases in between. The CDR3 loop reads CASGLVSPGELFF. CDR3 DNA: TGTGCTAGTGGTTTGGTATCCCCCGGGGAGCTGTTTTTT.

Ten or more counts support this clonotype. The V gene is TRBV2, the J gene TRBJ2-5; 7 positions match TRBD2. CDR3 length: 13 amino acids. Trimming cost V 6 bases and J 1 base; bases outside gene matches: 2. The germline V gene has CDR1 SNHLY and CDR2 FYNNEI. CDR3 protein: CASRGGIQETQYF. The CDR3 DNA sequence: TGTGCCAGCAGGGGGGGGATCCAAGAGACCCAGTACTTC.

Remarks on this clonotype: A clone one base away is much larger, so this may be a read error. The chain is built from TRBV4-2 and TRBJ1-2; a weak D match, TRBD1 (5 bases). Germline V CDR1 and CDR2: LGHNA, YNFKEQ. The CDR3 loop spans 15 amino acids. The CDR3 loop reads CAGRHPGRTNYGYTF. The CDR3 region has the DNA TGTGCCGGCAGGCATCCGGGACGGACCAACTATGGCTACACCTTC.

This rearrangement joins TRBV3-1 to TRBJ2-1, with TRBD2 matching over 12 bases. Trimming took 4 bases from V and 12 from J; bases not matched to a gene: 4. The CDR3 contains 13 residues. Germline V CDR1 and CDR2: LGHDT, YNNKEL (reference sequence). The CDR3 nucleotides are TGTGCCAGCAGCCGCCCGACTAGCGGGGGGCAGTTCTTC. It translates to CASSRPTSGGQFF.

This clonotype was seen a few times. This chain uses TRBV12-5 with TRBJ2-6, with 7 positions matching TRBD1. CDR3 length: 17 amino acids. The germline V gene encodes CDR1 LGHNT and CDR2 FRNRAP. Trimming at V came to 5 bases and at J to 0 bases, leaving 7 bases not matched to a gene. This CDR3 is CASGLTGSISGANVLTF. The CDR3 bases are TGTGCTAGTGGTCTGACAGGGAGCATCTCTGGGGCCAACGTCCTGACTTTC. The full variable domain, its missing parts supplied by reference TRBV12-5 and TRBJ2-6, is DARVTQTPRHKVTEMGQEVTMRCQPILGHNTVFWYRQTMMQGLELLAYFRNRAPLDDSGMPKDRFSAEMPDATLATLKIQPSEPRDSAVYFCASGLTGSISGANVLTFGAGSRLTVL.

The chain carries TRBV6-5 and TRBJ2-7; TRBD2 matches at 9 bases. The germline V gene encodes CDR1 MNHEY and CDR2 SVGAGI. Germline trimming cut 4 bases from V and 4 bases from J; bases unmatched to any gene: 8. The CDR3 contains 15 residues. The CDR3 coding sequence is TGTGCCAGCAGTTCTACTCTAGCGGGATGGTACGAGCAGTACTTC. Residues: CASSSTLAGWYEQYF.

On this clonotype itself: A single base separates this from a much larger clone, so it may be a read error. The CDR3: CAASRARTGRDTEAFF. The CDR3 nucleotides are TGTGCCGCCAGCAGAGCCAGGACAGGGAGGGACACTGAAGCTTTCTTT. The chain carries TRBV15 and TRBJ1-1; the match to TRBD1 covers 8 bases. The germline V gene encodes CDR1 LNHNV and CDR2 YYDKDF (reference sequence). The CDR3 is 16 amino acids.

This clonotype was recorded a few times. The CDR3: CASSNPGLAGDEQYF. The DNA of the CDR3 is TGTGCCAGCAGCAACCCGGGACTAGCGGGAGACGAGCAGTACTTC. The rearrangement joins TRBV4-2 to TRBJ2-7; 14 bases match TRBD2. Germline CDR1 LGHNA, CDR2 YNFKEQ. V dropped 5 bases and J dropped 5; count of bases not matched to a gene: 5. The CDR3 sequence is 15 residues long.

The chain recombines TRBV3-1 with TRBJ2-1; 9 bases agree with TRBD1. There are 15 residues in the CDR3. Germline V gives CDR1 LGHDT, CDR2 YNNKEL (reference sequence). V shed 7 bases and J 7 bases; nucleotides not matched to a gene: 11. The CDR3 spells CASKLGTGMGNEQFF. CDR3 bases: TGTGCCAGCAAACTCGGGACAGGGATGGGAAATGAGCAGTTCTTC.

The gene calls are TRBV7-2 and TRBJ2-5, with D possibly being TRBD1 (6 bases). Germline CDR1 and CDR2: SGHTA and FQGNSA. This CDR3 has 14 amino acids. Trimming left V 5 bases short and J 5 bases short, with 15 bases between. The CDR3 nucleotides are TGTGCCAGCAGCCCGGGGACACGTTCGGAGACCCAGTACTTC. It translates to CASSPGTRSETQYF.

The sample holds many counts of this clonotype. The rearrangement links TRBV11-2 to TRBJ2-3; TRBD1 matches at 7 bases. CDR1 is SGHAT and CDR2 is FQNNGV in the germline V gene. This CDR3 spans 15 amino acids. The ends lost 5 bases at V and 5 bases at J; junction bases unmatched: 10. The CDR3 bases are TGTGCCAGCAGCCCGTACAGGGGAATAGGAGATACGCAGTATTTT. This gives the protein CASSPYRGIGDTQYF.

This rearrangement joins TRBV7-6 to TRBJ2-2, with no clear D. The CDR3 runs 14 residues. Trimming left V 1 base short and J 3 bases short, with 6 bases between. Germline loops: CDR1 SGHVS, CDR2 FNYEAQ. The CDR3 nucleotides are TGTGCCAGCAGCTTAGGGTTCGACACCGGGGAGCTGTTTTTT. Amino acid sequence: CASSLGFDTGELFF.

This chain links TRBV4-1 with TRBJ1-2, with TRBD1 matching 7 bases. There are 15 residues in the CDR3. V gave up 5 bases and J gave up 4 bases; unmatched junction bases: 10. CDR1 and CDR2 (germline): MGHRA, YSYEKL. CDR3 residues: CASSTRTGRLYGYTF. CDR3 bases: TGCGCCAGCAGCACCCGGACAGGCCGCCTCTATGGCTACACCTTC.